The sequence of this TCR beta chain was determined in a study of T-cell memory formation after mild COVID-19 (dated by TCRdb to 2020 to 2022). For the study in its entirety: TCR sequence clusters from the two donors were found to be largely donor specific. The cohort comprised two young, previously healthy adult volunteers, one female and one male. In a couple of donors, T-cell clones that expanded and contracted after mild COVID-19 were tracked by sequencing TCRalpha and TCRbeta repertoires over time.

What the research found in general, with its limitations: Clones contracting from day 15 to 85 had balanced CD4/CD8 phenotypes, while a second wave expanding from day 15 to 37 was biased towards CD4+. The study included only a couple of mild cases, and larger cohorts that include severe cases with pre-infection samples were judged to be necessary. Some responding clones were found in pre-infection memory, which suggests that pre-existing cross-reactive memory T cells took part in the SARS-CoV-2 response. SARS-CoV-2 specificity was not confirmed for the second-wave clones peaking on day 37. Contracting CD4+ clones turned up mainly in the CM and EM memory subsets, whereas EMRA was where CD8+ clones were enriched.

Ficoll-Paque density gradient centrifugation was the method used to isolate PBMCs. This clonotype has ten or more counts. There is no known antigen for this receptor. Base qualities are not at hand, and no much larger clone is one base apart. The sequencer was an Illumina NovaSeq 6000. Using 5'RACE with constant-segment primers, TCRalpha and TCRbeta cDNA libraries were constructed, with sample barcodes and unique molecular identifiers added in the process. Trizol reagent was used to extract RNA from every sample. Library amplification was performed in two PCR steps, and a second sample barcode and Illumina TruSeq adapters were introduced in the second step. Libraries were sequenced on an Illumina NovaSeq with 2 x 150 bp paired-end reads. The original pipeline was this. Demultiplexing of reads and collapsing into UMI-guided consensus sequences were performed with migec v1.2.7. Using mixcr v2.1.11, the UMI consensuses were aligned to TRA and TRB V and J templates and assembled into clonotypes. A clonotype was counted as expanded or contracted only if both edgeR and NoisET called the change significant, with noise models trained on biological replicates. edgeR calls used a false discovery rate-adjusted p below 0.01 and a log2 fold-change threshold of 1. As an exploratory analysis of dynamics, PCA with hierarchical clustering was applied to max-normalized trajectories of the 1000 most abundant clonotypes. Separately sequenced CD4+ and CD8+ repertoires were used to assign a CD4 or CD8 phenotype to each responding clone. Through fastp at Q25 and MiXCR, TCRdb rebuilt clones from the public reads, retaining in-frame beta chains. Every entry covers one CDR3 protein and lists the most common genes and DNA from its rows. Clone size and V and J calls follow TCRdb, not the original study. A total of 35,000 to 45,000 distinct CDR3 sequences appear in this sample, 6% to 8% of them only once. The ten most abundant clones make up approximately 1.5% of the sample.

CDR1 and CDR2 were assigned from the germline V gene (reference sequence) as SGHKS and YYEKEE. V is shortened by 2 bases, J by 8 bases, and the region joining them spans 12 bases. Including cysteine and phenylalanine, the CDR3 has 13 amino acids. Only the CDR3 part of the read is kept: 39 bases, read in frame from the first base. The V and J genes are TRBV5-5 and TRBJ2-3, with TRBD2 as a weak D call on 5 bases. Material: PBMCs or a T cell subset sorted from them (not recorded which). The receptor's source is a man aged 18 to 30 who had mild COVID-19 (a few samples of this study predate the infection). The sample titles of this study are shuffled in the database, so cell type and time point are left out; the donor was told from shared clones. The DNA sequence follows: TGTGCCAGCAGCTTAGGAGGTCAGGTTACGCAGTATTTT. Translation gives CASSLGGQVTQYF.